This TCR beta chain was profiled in a study of T cells in Graves' hyperthyroidism and ophthalmopathy. Regarding the study as a whole: Model predictions of ophthalmopathy came a median around 6.5 months before onset.

Germline assignment: CDR1 SGHTA and CDR2 FQGTGA. CDR3 size: 17 residues. With V trimmed by 4 bases and J by 8 bases, 9 bases remained unmatched. Regions amplified from RNA transcripts were the TCR beta CDR3 regions. With the HTBI primer set, the TCR CDR3 went through a first round of RT-PCR. TCRdb independently ran MiXCR on the multiplex PCR reads; one entry per CDR3 protein. There are some 770,000 distinct CDR3 sequences in the sample; around 15% occur only once, and approximately 8.4% lies in the top ten. This clonotype has a count of ten or more. No antigen is known for it. The sequenced sample was blood. The origin of this receptor is a man younger than 30 with Graves' hyperthyroidism. The V gene is TRBV7-3, the J gene TRBJ2-2; 14 nucleotides align to TRBD2. The CDR3 DNA follows: TGTGCCAGCAGCTCTACACCGGGACTAGCGGGAGTGGGGGAGCTGTTTTTT. Encoded protein: CASSSTPGLAGVGELFF.